These T cell receptor beta chains were read from a single sample in a study of cytomegalovirus exposure and HLA in healthy donors. Measured with immunoSEQ multiplex PCR; TCRdb has only the in-frame clones, and not every one. Of over 120,000 clones listed, around 82% are singletons. Sequencing used PBMCs. Receptor source: a female donor in good health and CMV-seronegative. Both conserved end residues are part of each CDR3. D genes are given only for firm matches. The size entry is marked missing in some rows and otherwise reads once, few, many or a size class.

D: TRBD1
V: TRBV5-4
J: TRBJ2-2
size: -
CDR3: CASSLSDRRAGELFF

D: TRBD2
V: TRBV2
J: TRBJ2-7
size: -
CDR3: CASRRLAGGIYEQYF

D: TRBD1
V: TRBV30
J: TRBJ1-2
size: -
CDR3: CAWGSGGNYGYTF

D: -
V: TRBV4-3
J: TRBJ2-1
size: -
CDR3: CASSQGLAVMGEQFF

D: TRBD1
V: TRBV28
J: TRBJ1-1
size: few
CDR3: CASRIGTGRNTEAFF

D: TRBD1
V: TRBV25-1
J: TRBJ1-1
size: -
CDR3: CASSERRTTGLYTEAFF

D: -
V: TRBV7-9
J: TRBJ2-1
size: -
CDR3: CASSSRQDPYNEQFF

D: TRBD1
V: TRBV6-6
J: TRBJ1-3
size: -
CDR3: CASSYLPPGQGNTIYF

D: -
V: TRBV10-3
J: TRBJ2-1
size: once
CDR3: CAIGGAFNEQFF

D: -
V: TRBV19
J: TRBJ2-3
size: once
CDR3: CASALSSGTDTQYF

D: -
V: TRBV6-5
J: TRBJ1-2
size: -
CDR3: CASSSSGWGHYGYTF

D: TRBD2
V: TRBV27
J: TRBJ2-5
size: -
CDR3: CASSLGTSGTETQYF

D: -
V: TRBV5-1
J: TRBJ2-3
size: -
CDR3: CASSLPGTDTQYF

D: -
V: TRBV28
J: TRBJ2-7
size: -
CDR3: CASTRAGAYEQYF

D: TRBD1
V: TRBV30
J: TRBJ1-2
size: -
CDR3: CAWRDRGLSGYGYPF